A few counts support the clone carrying this T cell receptor beta chain. Its antigen is currently unknown. This entry comes from a study of T cells after yellow fever vaccination. TCRdb redid the calling of the 5' RACE reads with MiXCR, one entry per CDR3 protein. The sample includes over 300,000 distinct CDR3 sequences, around 4% of them seen just once. Notes on the study in general: The secondary response was weaker but peaked faster, day 5 versus 15.

The V gene lost 2 bases and the J gene lost 0 bases, with 7 bases spanning the gap. CDR1 and CDR2 from the germline V gene are MDHEN and SYDVKM. This CDR3 has 14 residues. The sequence derives from a man younger than 35 who received the YFV17D yellow fever vaccine. This specimen consisted of PBMCs, obtained on the day of the yellow fever booster vaccination. This sequence joins TRBV28 and TRBJ2-5, with D perhaps matching TRBD1 (5 bases). DNA of the CDR3: TGTGCCAGCAGTTTACCAGGGTACCAAGAGACCCAGTACTTC. Protein product: CASSLPGYQETQYF.